Below, 13 T cell receptor beta chains from the same sample are listed, as sequenced in a study of a mutant IDH1 vaccine in newly diagnosed glioma. Their antigens are not known. Indicated time point: week 5, during vaccination. Mutant IDH1 20-mer peptide, at 300 ug, made up each vaccine dose, with topical imiquimod. TCRdb keeps only in-frame clones here, not all; method: immunoSEQ multiplex PCR. This table has under 70,000 clones, about 86% appearing once. The sequencing used PBMCs, collected from a glioma patient whose treatment included an IDH1 peptide vaccine. The receptors were gathered from a man aged 25 to 45 with glioma.

This clone was counted only a few times. DNA of the CDR3: TGTGCCTGGAGTATGGGGACTTGGGGTTCACCCCTCCACTTT. Protein: CAWSMGTWGSPLHF. The V and J genes are TRBV30 and TRBJ1-6, with a possible D match to TRBD1 (5 bases). The CDR3 consists of 14 residues. V lost 2 bases, J lost 9 bases, and 14 bases lay in between. Germline CDR1 GTSNPN, CDR2 SVGIG (reference sequence). Based on the CDR3 plus reference TRBV30 and TRBJ1-6, the full variable domain is SQTIHQWPATLVQPVGSPLSLECTVEGTSNPNLYWYRQAAGRGLQLLFYSVGIGQISSEVPQNLSASRPQDRQFILSSKKLLLSDSGFYLCAWSMGTWGSPLHFGNGTRLTVT.

V gene TRBV7-6 combines with J gene TRBJ1-3; 8 bases fit TRBD1. Germline V gene lookup returns CDR1 SGHVS and CDR2 FNYEAQ. V lost 1 base, J lost 2 bases, and 1 base stayed unmatched. This CDR3 is 15 amino acids long. For the CDR3, the DNA is TGTGCCAGCAGCTTAGGGACAGGGACTGGAAACACCATATATTTT. Its translation is CASSLGTGTGNTIYF.

This chain connects TRBV5-1 to TRBJ2-7; TRBD2 matches at 8 bases. The CDR3 is 15 amino acids. Germline CDR1 and CDR2: SGHRS and YFSETQ. V dropped 0 bases and J dropped 7; count of bases not matched to a gene: 9. The CDR3 region is CASSLAGGGPREQYF. In DNA form, the CDR3 reads TGCGCCAGCAGCTTGGCCGGCGGGGGGCCTCGGGAGCAGTACTTC.

This chain joins TRBV19 and TRBJ2-2; 8 bases map to TRBD1. The CDR3 has 15 amino acids. The V segment lost 5 bases and the J segment 2 bases; nucleotides outside the gene matches: 4. CDR1 is LNHDA and CDR2 is SQIVND in the germline V gene (reference sequence). The CDR3 spells CASSLDRVNTGELFF. The CDR3 DNA is TGTGCCAGTAGTTTGGACAGGGTCAACACCGGGGAGCTGTTTTTT.

The chain employs TRBV7-2 and TRBJ2-1, with 11 bases matching TRBD2. Germline CDR1 SGHTA, CDR2 FQGNSA. This CDR3 has 15 amino acids. The J segment lost 3 bases and the V segment lost 5 bases, leaving 3 bases of the junction unmatched. The CDR3 here is CASSPTSGGYNEQFF. CDR3 in DNA: TGTGCCAGCAGCCCTACTAGCGGGGGCTACAATGAGCAGTTCTTC.

The chain employs TRBV5-1 and TRBJ1-1; no clear D. CDR3 length: 15 amino acids. Germline lookup yields CDR1 SGHRS and CDR2 YFSETQ. V lost 0 bases to trimming and J lost 4 bases, with 13 bases between them. CDR3 region: CASSLGARRGTEAFF. CDR3 nucleotides: TGCGCCAGCAGCTTGGGTGCCCGACGGGGCACTGAAGCTTTCTTT.

The chain combines TRBV19 with TRBJ1-2; the D gene is possibly TRBD1 (5 bases). The CDR3 spans 19 residues. Germline V gene sequence: CDR1 LNHDA, CDR2 SQIVND (reference sequence). Trimming took 1 base from V and 4 from J, leaving 25 bases between them. The CDR3 nucleotides are TGTGCCAGTAGTATAGTCCTTGGGGGGGGACCGACACCGACCTATGGCTACACCTTC. It specifies CASSIVLGGGPTPTYGYTF. Filled out from reference TRBV19 and TRBJ1-2, the complete variable domain reads DGGITQSPKYLFRKEGQNVTLSCEQNLNHDAMYWYRQDPGQGLRLIYYSQIVNDFQKGDIAEGYSVSREKKESFPLTVTSAQKNPTAFYLCASSIVLGGGPTPTYGYTFGSGTRLTVV.

The chain links TRBV12-5 to TRBJ2-7, with 9 bases that match TRBD1. The CDR3 is 15 residues long. Germline CDR1 LGHNT, CDR2 FRNRAP. The trim removed 6 bases at V and 0 bases at J, leaving 6 bases unmatched. The CDR3 bases are TGTGCTAGTGGAAACAGGGGGCTCGACTCCTACGAGCAGTACTTC. This translates into CASGNRGLDSYEQYF.

V usage is TRBV2 and J usage is TRBJ2-7; 7 nucleotides line up with TRBD2. CDR3 length: 14 amino acids. V gave up 6 bases and J gave up 5 bases; unmatched junction bases: 10. CDR1 is SNHLY and CDR2 is FYNNEI in the germline V gene. DNA for the CDR3: TGTGCCAGCAGGGACTCCGGGGGGAACCACGAGCAGTACTTC. Translated, it gives CASRDSGGNHEQYF.

The chain has TRBV6-9 and TRBJ1-2; 7 positions match TRBD1. V lost 4 bases and J lost 2; bases outside the gene matches: 10. The germline CDR1 and CDR2 sequences are MNHGY and SVAAGI. The CDR3 sequence is 16 residues long. The CDR3 coding sequence is TGTGCCAGCAGTTTCCTGAGTAACAGGGGAAACTATGGCTACACCTTC. The encoded protein is CASSFLSNRGNYGYTF.

The V and J genes are TRBV27 and TRBJ1-2, with D possibly matching TRBD1 (6 bases). V was cut by 5 bases and J by 4 bases, with 14 bases left in between. The CDR3 sequence is 14 residues long. Per germline, CDR1 MNHEY and CDR2 SMNVEV (reference sequence). CDR3 in DNA: TGTGCCAGCAGTCCCCTCGGGGGCGGCTATGGCTACACCTTC. This gives the protein CASSPLGGGYGYTF.

The CDR3 here is CASSEWRLGTERIYGYTF. The CDR3 DNA follows: TGTGCCAGCAGTGAATGGAGGTTGGGGACAGAAAGAATCTATGGCTACACCTTC. V gene TRBV6-1 combines with J gene TRBJ1-2; 7 bases agree with TRBD1. The trim removed 2 bases at V and 4 bases at J, leaving 16 bases unmatched. This CDR3 is 18 amino acids long. Per the germline V gene, CDR1 is MNHNS and CDR2 is SASEGT.

This clone was counted only a few times. The rearrangement links TRBV6-1 to TRBJ2-7; D call uncertain. Per germline, CDR1 MNHNS and CDR2 SASEGT. Trimming took 7 bases from V and 2 from J, leaving 15 bases between them. This CDR3 contains 14 residues. The CDR3 here is CASTNSITAYEQYF. DNA of the CDR3: TGTGCCAGCACTAACTCCATAACTGCCTACGAGCAGTACTTC.